These 21 T cell receptor beta chains share one sample of origin, sequenced in a study of T cells in tumors after PD-1 blockade. The assay was immunoSEQ multiplex PCR, and TCRdb's table has in-frame clones only and misses some. This repertoire shows several thousand clones, around two thirds found once; its top ten account for approximately 8.7%. The sequenced sample was tumor tissue, obtained after anti-PD-1 treatment. The receptors were gathered from a human donor with basal cell carcinoma.

The rearrangement links TRBV10-3 to TRBJ2-7; D gene unclear. Per germline, CDR1 ENHRY and CDR2 SYGVKD. With 6 bases removed from V and 4 bases from J, the gap between germline ends came to 16 bases. The CDR3 extends over 14 amino acids. CDR3 amino acids: CAISPDTRDYEQYF. CDR3 in DNA: TGTGCCATCAGCCCAGACACGAGAGATTACGAGCAGTACTTC.

The CDR3 loop is CASSQGSGTNSPLHF. The CDR3 DNA is TGTGCCAGCAGCCAAGGTTCCGGGACTAATTCACCCCTCCACTTT. This chain connects TRBV3-1 (or the pseudogene TRBV3-2) to TRBJ1-6, with D maybe TRBD1 (5 bases). The V end was cut by 1 base, the J end by 6 bases, with 10 bases between. This CDR3 is built from 15 residues. Per germline, CDR1 LGHDT and CDR2 YNNKEL (reference sequence).

The CDR3 bases are TGTGCCAGCAGTGACTCTGGAAACACCATATATTTT. Protein product: CASSDSGNTIYF. The chain combines TRBV6-1 with TRBJ1-3, with unresolved D. The CDR3 is 12 amino acids. Germline V gives CDR1 MNHNS, CDR2 SASEGT. V shed 3 bases and J shed 0 bases, with 0 bases lying between them.

The CDR3 DNA reads as TGCAGCGTAGGCGTTGCAGATACGCAGTATTTT. Encoded protein: CSVGVADTQYF. This chain connects TRBV29-1 to TRBJ2-3, with D hard to call. This CDR3 comprises 11 residues. With 6 bases removed from V and 4 bases from J, the gap between germline ends came to 8 bases. Per the germline V gene, CDR1 is SQVTM and CDR2 is ANQGSEA.

CDR3 bases: TGCGCCAGCAGCCAAGTTAGCGGGGGGGCGAACACCGGGGAGCTGTTTTTT. Protein product: CASSQVSGGANTGELFF. The chain uses TRBV4-3 and TRBJ2-2; TRBD2 matches at 11 bases. The length of the CDR3 is 17 residues. Germline values: CDR1 LGHNA, CDR2 YSLEER. Germline trimming cut 1 base from V and 0 bases from J; bases unmatched to any gene: 1.

The chain has TRBV2 and TRBJ2-3, with D tentatively TRBD2 (6 bases). The germline gives CDR1 SNHLY, CDR2 FYNNEI. Trimming took 8 bases from V and 8 from J, leaving 17 bases between them. The CDR3 is 13 amino acids. CDR3 sequence reads: CASFFREAGTQYF. In nucleotides, the CDR3 is TGTGCCAGCTTTTTCAGGGAGGCAGGTACGCAGTATTTT.

The rearrangement joins TRBV7-9 to TRBJ1-2, with 10 bases identical to TRBD1. The V segment lost 3 bases and the J segment 7 bases; nucleotides outside the gene matches: 11. Germline V CDR1 and CDR2: SEHNR, FQNEAQ (reference sequence). The CDR3 totals 16 residues. CDR3 protein: CASSLESTGGLRGYTF. CDR3 coding DNA: TGTGCCAGCAGCTTGGAGTCGACAGGGGGCTTGCGTGGCTACACCTTC.

The rearrangement joins TRBV27 to TRBJ1-2; 7 bases line up with TRBD1. The CDR3 spans 14 residues. Germline lookup yields CDR1 MNHEY and CDR2 SMNVEV (reference sequence). V was pared by 5 bases and J by 5 bases, with 8 bases of the junction left unmatched. CDR3 in DNA: TGTGCCAGCAGTCTCCGGGACAGAGGATATGGCTACACCTTC. This translates into CASSLRDRGYGYTF.

In its sample, this clone was seen a few times. The chain has TRBV25-1 and TRBJ2-3, with D tentatively TRBD1 (5 bases). CDR3 size: 13 residues. V was cut by 5 bases and J by 5 bases, with 11 bases left in between. CDR1 and CDR2 (germline): MGHDK, SYGVNS. The CDR3: CASSLGAGDTQYF. Written as DNA, the CDR3 is TGTGCCAGCAGTCTAGGGGCCGGAGATACGCAGTATTTT.

CDR3 sequence reads: CASSLDRGGYNEQFF. CDR3 in DNA: TGTGCCAGCAGCTTGGACAGGGGAGGGTACAATGAGCAGTTCTTC. The chain has TRBV7-2 and TRBJ2-1, with 9 bases aligning to TRBD1. The CDR3 runs 15 residues. J lost 4 bases, V lost 3 bases, and 4 bases had no gene match. CDR1 and CDR2 from the germline V gene are SGHTA and FQGNSA. Filled out from reference TRBV7-2 and TRBJ2-1, the complete variable domain reads GAGVSQSPSNKVTEKGKDVELRCDPISGHTALYWYRQSLGQGLEFLIYFQGNSAPDKSGLPSDRFSAERTGGSVSTLTIQRTQQEDSAVYLCASSLDRGGYNEQFFGPGTRLTVL.

This clone was counted only a few times. The chain is built from TRBV19 and TRBJ2-7; 9 bases align to TRBD2. After removal of 2 bases from V and 4 bases from J, the junction contained 6 bases not matched to a gene. The length of the CDR3 is 15 residues. Germline lookup yields CDR1 LNHDA and CDR2 SQIVND (reference sequence). CDR3 sequence reads: CASSISAGGLYEQYF. The CDR3 region has the DNA TGTGCCAGTAGTATATCAGCGGGGGGCCTTTACGAGCAGTACTTC.

This rearrangement joins TRBV30 to TRBJ2-3; a possible D gene is TRBD2 (6 bases). This CDR3 has 16 amino acids. Per germline, CDR1 GTSNPN and CDR2 SVGIG (reference sequence). Trimming took off 4 bases at V and 5 bases at J, with 22 bases between the two ends. CDR3 coding DNA: TGTGCCTGGAACACCGCTAGGGGAGGAGCGGGAGATACGCAGTATTTT. This translates into CAWNTARGGAGDTQYF.

V is TRBV5-4 and J is TRBJ1-5; 7 nucleotides match TRBD1. The CDR3 totals 14 residues. Germline loops: CDR1 SGHNT, CDR2 YYREEE (reference sequence). V was clipped by 4 bases and J by 2 bases; unmatched bases: 3. The CDR3 coding sequence is TGTGCCAGCAGCCCAGGACAGGGCAATCAGCCCCAGCATTTT. As protein: CASSPGQGNQPQHF.

Details on this clone: The junction departs from the called germline gene at one end, perhaps through a read error. The V and J genes are TRBV7-3 and TRBJ1-4, with 11 nucleotides matching TRBD1. This CDR3 spans 15 amino acids. Germline V CDR1 and CDR2: SGHTA, FQGTGA. CDR3 coding DNA: TGTGCCAGCAGCCTCGGACAGGGGGCGTTAGGAAAAACTGTTTTT. Translating it yields CASSLGQGALGKTVF.

The genes are TRBV7-3 and TRBJ2-1; 10 bases align to TRBD2. Germline CDR1 SGHTA, CDR2 FQGTGA. J gave up 8 bases and V 0 bases, and 1 base lay outside the gene matches. The CDR3 extends over 14 amino acids. CDR3 in DNA: TGTGCCAGCAGCTTAACGGGGACTAGCGATGAGCAGTTCTTC. Amino acid sequence: CASSLTGTSDEQFF.

This clone came up once. The rearrangement uses TRBV28 and TRBJ2-7; 8 nucleotides align to TRBD2. The CDR3 runs 14 residues. V lost 7 bases to trimming and J lost 0 bases; unmatched junction nucleotides: 5. The germline V gene has CDR1 MDHEN and CDR2 SYDVKM. Here the CDR3 DNA reads TGTGCCAGCACAACGGGAGGGAGCTCCTACGAGCAGTACTTC. Translating it yields CASTTGGSSYEQYF.

The chain employs TRBV30 and TRBJ2-3; 10 nucleotides match TRBD2. The ends lost 2 bases at V and 4 bases at J; junction bases unmatched: 9. CDR1 and CDR2 from the germline V gene are GTSNPN and SVGIG (reference sequence). The CDR3 has 16 amino acids. This chain's CDR3 is CAWSRGSGRFADTQYF. Here the CDR3 DNA reads TGTGCCTGGAGTCGAGGTAGCGGGAGGTTCGCAGATACGCAGTATTTT.

The rearrangement links TRBV12-5 to TRBJ2-2; 12 bases align to TRBD2. V lost 4 bases to trimming and J lost 7 bases; unmatched junction nucleotides: 10. The CDR3 length is 17 residues. CDR1 and CDR2 (germline): LGHNT, FRNRAP. The CDR3 is CASGSRSLAGGFGELFF. For the CDR3, the DNA is TGTGCTAGTGGTTCTCGTTCACTAGCGGGAGGTTTCGGGGAGCTGTTTTTT.

This rearrangement joins TRBV29-1 to TRBJ2-3; 7 bases fit TRBD2. Trimming removed 5 bases from V and 4 bases from J; junction bases left unmatched: 12. The CDR3 is 15 residues long. Germline CDR1 and CDR2: SQVTM and ANQGSEA. CDR3 sequence reads: CSVIRIAGIADTQYF. In nucleotides, the CDR3 is TGCAGCGTTATTAGGATAGCGGGTATCGCAGATACGCAGTATTTT.

Within the sample, this clone is medium-sized (0.01 to 0.1%). V and J are TRBV4-1 and TRBJ1-1; no clear D. Germline loops: CDR1 MGHRA, CDR2 YSYEKL. Trimming pared 4 bases from V and 4 bases from J, leaving 19 bases between. The CDR3 covers 16 residues. The CDR3 region has the DNA TGCGCCAGCAGCCCCCTTCCGGCCGAGGCCTTCACTGAAGCTTTCTTT. It codes for CASSPLPAEAFTEAFF.

The chain has TRBV28 and TRBJ2-3, with TRBD2 matching 10 bases. CDR1 MDHEN and CDR2 SYDVKM come from the germline V gene. This CDR3 spans 17 amino acids. V dropped 0 bases and J dropped 4; count of bases not matched to a gene: 7. CDR3 amino acids: CASSLWVLAGSADTQYF. In nucleotides, the CDR3 is TGTGCCAGCAGTTTATGGGTACTAGCGGGGAGCGCAGATACGCAGTATTTT.